This is a list of T cell receptor beta chains from one sample in a study of T-cell memory formation after mild COVID-19. TCRdb redid the calling of the 5' RACE reads with MiXCR, one entry per CDR3 protein. The table records about 140,000 distinct CDR3 sequences, roughly 13% of them present only once. The sample comprised PBMCs or a T cell subset sorted from them (not recorded which). Receptor source: an adult woman who had mild COVID-19 (a few samples of this study predate the infection). Cell type and time point are not known. CDR3s include the opening cysteine and the closing phenylalanine or tryptophan. The D gene is left open where the match is weak. Expanded clones get a size class; other rows say once, few or many, or leave the size out.

>TRBJ2-7|14|few|TRBV6-5|NA
TGTGCCAGCAGTACGTCAGGGGAGGCCTACGAGCAGTACTTC
CASSTSGEAYEQYF
>TRBJ2-3|11|NA|TRBV12-3/TRBV12-4|NA
TGTGCCAGCCTGGGACCAGATACGCAGTATTTT
CASLGPDTQYF
>TRBJ2-1|13|few|TRBV19|NA
TGTGCCAGTAGTACGATTGCAGGCAATGAGCAGTTCTTC
CASSTIAGNEQFF
>TRBJ1-1|13|NA|TRBV28|NA
TGTGCCAGCAGTTCCGCGGGCAGCACTGAAGCTTTCTTT
CASSSAGSTEAFF
>TRBJ2-5|17|NA|TRBV7-9|TRBD2
TGTGCCAGCAGCTCGACTAGCGGGAGGGCCGATTGGGAGACCCAGTACTTC
CASSSTSGRADWETQYF
>TRBJ2-5|14|few|TRBV6-2/TRBV6-3|TRBD1
TGTGCCAGCAGTGCGGACAGGGTCCAAGAGACCCAGTACTTC
CASSADRVQETQYF
>TRBJ1-2|15|NA|TRBV4-1|NA
TGCGCCAGCAGCCAATTCGCGGGGGTTAACTATGGCTACACCTTC
CASSQFAGVNYGYTF
>TRBJ2-7|14|NA|TRBV6-1|NA
TGTGCCAGCAAAAACCGGGACACCCTCTACGAGCAGTACTTC
CASKNRDTLYEQYF
>TRBJ2-7|12|NA|TRBV7-9|NA
TGTGCCAGCAGTCCCCGGTCCCACGAGCAGTACTTC
CASSPRSHEQYF
>TRBJ2-3|16|few|TRBV9|TRBD2
TGTGCCAGCAGCGCTTCGACTAGCGGAATCACAGATACGCAGTATTTT
CASSASTSGITDTQYF
>TRBJ1-2|14|few|TRBV12-3/TRBV12-4|NA
TGTGCCAGCATTCAGGACACCCACTACTATGGCTACACCTTC
CASIQDTHYYGYTF
>TRBJ2-1|13|few|TRBV7-2|NA
TGTGCCAGCAGCTTTAGCGTGAACAATGAGCAGTTCTTC
CASSFSVNNEQFF
>TRBJ2-3|16|NA|TRBV6-5|TRBD2
TGTGCCAGCAGTTACGTGGCGGGGGGGCCCAGAGATACGCAGTATTTT
CASSYVAGGPRDTQYF
>TRBJ2-1|14|NA|TRBV11-3|NA
TGTGCCAGCAGCTTCCTAGGCGGAAACAATGAGCAGTTCTTC
CASSFLGGNNEQFF
>TRBJ1-2|16|few|TRBV29-1|NA
TGCAGCGTTCTCTCGGCGCAGTACGAGATTAACTATGGCTACACCTTC
CSVLSAQYEINYGYTF
>TRBJ1-2|15|many|TRBV4-3|TRBD1
TGCGCCAGCAGCCAAGATCGGGGACAGAACTATGGCTACACCTTC
CASSQDRGQNYGYTF
>TRBJ1-1|16|NA|TRBV11-1|TRBD1
TGTGCCAGCAGCGGGCGACAGGGGACATGGAACACTGAAGCTTTCTTT
CASSGRQGTWNTEAFF
>TRBJ2-5|15|few|TRBV4-1|NA
TGCGCCAGCAGCTTCCGGGGAGGAGGTGAGGAGACCCAGTACTTC
CASSFRGGGEETQYF
>TRBJ1-1|15|few|TRBV7-9|NA
TGTGCCAGCAGCGGACGACAGATCATGAACACTGAAGCTTTCTTT
CASSGRQIMNTEAFF
>TRBJ2-5|15|few|TRBV12-3/TRBV12-4|TRBD2
TGTGCCAGCAGTACTAGCGGGGGAGCTCCAGAGACCCAGTACTTC
CASSTSGGAPETQYF
>TRBJ1-1|15|NA|TRBV2|NA
TGTGCCAGCCGGGACACCCCTAGGGCGAACACTGAAGCTTTCTTT
CASRDTPRANTEAFF
>TRBJ1-4|14|NA|TRBV7-8|NA
TGTGCCAGCAGCTCGGATCCAACTAATGAAAAACTGTTTTTT
CASSSDPTNEKLFF
>TRBJ2-1|16|NA|TRBV5-1|TRBD2
TGCGCCAGCAGCTCCCCCCTAGCGGGAGCTTACAATGAGCAGTTCTTC
CASSSPLAGAYNEQFF
>TRBJ1-1|14|NA|TRBV5-6|NA
TGTGCCAGCAGCTTGGCAGGAGGACAGAACGAAGCTTTCTTT
CASSLAGGQNEAFF
>TRBJ1-6|12|NA|TRBV9|NA
TGTGCCAGCAGCCGGGGGAATTCACCCCTCCACTTT
CASSRGNSPLHF
>TRBJ2-1|15|few|TRBV7-3|TRBD2
TGTGCCAGCAGCTACCAGGGACTAGGCTACAATGAGCAGTTCTTC
CASSYQGLGYNEQFF
>TRBJ2-6|15|NA|TRBV7-8|NA
TGTGCCAGCAGCTCCGACTGGATCGGGGCCAACGTCCTGACTTTC
CASSSDWIGANVLTF
>TRBJ2-1|14|medium-sized|TRBV19|TRBD2
TGTGCCAGTAGTCTTCGGACTAGATCGGATGAGCAGTTCTTC
CASSLRTRSDEQFF
>TRBJ2-7|15|NA|TRBV5-1|NA
TGCGCCAGCAGCTTGGAGATCGATTCGACCTACGAGCAGTACTTC
CASSLEIDSTYEQYF
>TRBJ2-1|17|NA|TRBV4-2|TRBD2
TGTGCCAGCAGCCAAGATACAGCGGCGGGGGGCCCCAATGAGCAGTTCTTC
CASSQDTAAGGPNEQFF
>TRBJ2-1|17|NA|TRBV11-2|TRBD2
TGTGCCAGCAGCTTAGGGCGGACTAGCGGGTATGTCGATGAGCAGTTCTTC
CASSLGRTSGYVDEQFF
>TRBJ2-3|13|many|TRBV7-2|NA
TGTGCCAGCAGCATAACTAGCTATGATACGCAGTATTTT
CASSITSYDTQYF
>TRBJ2-7|13|NA|TRBV7-6|NA
TGTGCCAGCAGCTCGCGGGACACCTACGAGCAGTACTTC
CASSSRDTYEQYF
>TRBJ2-7|18|NA|TRBV7-9|TRBD1
TGTGCCAGCAGCCACAACACTGAGGGACAGTCTATGGCCTACGAGCAGTACTTC
CASSHNTEGQSMAYEQYF
>TRBJ2-1|14|NA|TRBV7-2|NA
TGTGCCAGCAGCTTAGTGAGCAGCATCAATGAGCAGTTCTTC
CASSLVSSINEQFF
>TRBJ2-1|12|many|TRBV12-3/TRBV12-4|NA
TGTGCCAGCAGTCCAGGACTGGCTGAGCAGTTCTTC
CASSPGLAEQFF
>TRBJ2-7|14|NA|TRBV7-9|NA
TGTGCCAGCAGCTTAGCGGGAGTGACCTACGAGCAGTACTTC
CASSLAGVTYEQYF
>TRBJ2-7|15|many|TRBV7-6|TRBD1
TGTGCCAGCAGCCGAATCGTCGGGACAGGTGGCGAGCAGTACTTC
CASSRIVGTGGEQYF
>TRBJ1-5|17|few|TRBV7-6|NA
TGTGCCAGCAGCTTAGAATTTGGCGGTTATAGCAATCAGCCCCAGCATTTT
CASSLEFGGYSNQPQHF
>TRBJ2-1|15|NA|TRBV5-5|NA
TGTGCCAGCAGCCCGACGGGGCGCTTCTTTAATGAGCAGTTCTTC
CASSPTGRFFNEQFF
>TRBJ2-1|15|few|TRBV12-3/TRBV12-4|NA
TGTGCCAGCAGCAGGCCGACGGGGTTGATCAATGAGCAGTTCTTC
CASSRPTGLINEQFF
>TRBJ1-1|13|few|TRBV13|TRBD1
TGTGCCAGCAGCCAGCAGGGGGACACTGAAGCTTTCTTT
CASSQQGDTEAFF
>TRBJ1-1|14|NA|TRBV7-8|TRBD1
TGTGCCAGCAGCTTGAACAGGGGGCACACTGAAGCTTTCTTT
CASSLNRGHTEAFF